This TCR beta chain was captured by sequencing in a study of blood T cell repertoires in COVID-19. Looking at the study overall: The origin of the acute and convalescent COVID-19 samples was the United States, Italy and Spain.

The data were produced by immunoSEQ multiplex PCR, yet TCRdb's version contains in-frame clones alone and is incomplete. The sample holds around 220,000 clones, approximately 84% seen once. There are 13 residues in the CDR3. The germline gives CDR1 SGHRS, CDR2 YFSETQ. V lost 4 bases and J lost 4, with 11 bases in between. The V gene is TRBV5-1, the J gene TRBJ2-5; D is uncertain. The source is a woman older than 75 with COVID-19, enrolled during active disease. Sequencing used peripheral blood. CDR3 coding DNA: TGCGCCAGCAGCCCCCGTTCGGGAGAGACCCAGTACTTC. Residues: CASSPRSGETQYF.